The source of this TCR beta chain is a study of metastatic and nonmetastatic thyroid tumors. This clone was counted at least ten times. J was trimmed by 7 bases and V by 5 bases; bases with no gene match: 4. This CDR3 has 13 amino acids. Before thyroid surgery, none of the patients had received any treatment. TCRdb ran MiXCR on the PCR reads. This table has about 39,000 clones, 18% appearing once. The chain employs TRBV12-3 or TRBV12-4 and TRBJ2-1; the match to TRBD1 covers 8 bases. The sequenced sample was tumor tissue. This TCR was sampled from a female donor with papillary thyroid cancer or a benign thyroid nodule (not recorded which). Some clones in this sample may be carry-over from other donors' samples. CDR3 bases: TGTGCCAGCAGTCTGACAGGGGAAAATGAGCAGTTCTTC. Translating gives CASSLTGENEQFF.